A single sample is the source of the 22 T cell receptor beta chains below, sequenced in a study of CD8 T cells in ankylosing spondylitis. In TCRdb, the 5' RACE reads were re-called with MiXCR into one record per CDR3 protein. The sample comprises roughly 40,000 distinct CDR3 sequences, 2.7% of which are singletons, and around 4.5% rests with the top ten. Sequenced input: blood, either unsorted or a sorted T cell fraction (not recorded which). Source of these receptors: a male donor with ankylosing spondylitis or in good health (not recorded which).

This clonotype was counted ten times or more. The CDR3 loop is CASSVQAGGRNEQFF. CDR3 DNA sequence: TGTGCCAGCAGCGTACAGGCGGGAGGGCGGAATGAGCAGTTCTTC. The chain is built from TRBV9 and TRBJ2-1; 9 nucleotides agree with TRBD2. Trimming at V came to 1 base and at J to 7 bases, leaving 6 bases not matched to a gene. The CDR3 contains 15 residues. Germline CDR1 reads SGDLS; CDR2 reads YYNGEE.

This clonotype showed up many times. This chain joins TRBV9 and TRBJ2-2, with TRBD2 matching over 7 bases. The CDR3 has 16 amino acids. Germline trimming cut 0 bases from V and 3 bases from J; bases unmatched to any gene: 5. Germline CDR1 reads SGDLS; CDR2 reads YYNGEE. The CDR3: CASSVEGGSHTGELFF. CDR3 sequence (DNA): TGTGCCAGCAGCGTAGAAGGCGGGAGCCACACCGGGGAGCTGTTTTTT.

In its sample, this clonotype was seen many times. V and J are TRBV9 and TRBJ2-3; TRBD2 is a possible D gene (6 bases). Trimming pared 0 bases from V and 2 bases from J, leaving 22 bases between. There are 19 residues in the CDR3. CDR1 is SGDLS and CDR2 is YYNGEE in the germline V gene. The CDR3: CASSVAPPSARRNTDTQYF. CDR3 in DNA: TGTGCCAGCAGCGTAGCCCCCCCTAGCGCGCGTAGGAACACAGATACGCAGTATTTT.

This clonotype was picked up many times. V and J are TRBV9 and TRBJ2-1; D gene unclear. Germline-derived CDR1 and CDR2 are SGDLS and YYNGEE. This CDR3 has 15 residues. V lost 4 bases to trimming and J lost 3 bases, with 14 bases between them. The CDR3 nucleotides are TGTGCCAGCAGCACCGGTGGTAGCAGCTACAATGAGCAGTTCTTC. Its protein product is CASSTGGSSYNEQFF.

The gene calls are TRBV9 and TRBJ1-4; 8 nucleotides align to TRBD1. Germline loops: CDR1 SGDLS, CDR2 YYNGEE. V was pared by 3 bases and J by 1 base, with 2 bases of the junction left unmatched. CDR3 length equals 15 residues. The CDR3 DNA reads TGTGCCAGCAGCGGAGACAGGGGAACTAATGAAAAACTGTTTTTT. It encodes CASSGDRGTNEKLFF.

This clonotype was seen many times. The V call is TRBV9, the J call TRBJ2-1; 13 bases line up with TRBD2. CDR1 and CDR2 from the germline V gene are SGDLS and YYNGEE. This CDR3 is built from 16 residues. With 4 bases clipped from V and 7 bases from J, the junction kept 8 bases outside the gene matches. CDR3 region: CASSSWTSGSSNEQFF. The CDR3 region has the DNA TGTGCCAGCAGCTCTTGGACTAGCGGGAGTAGTAATGAGCAGTTCTTC. Supplemented by reference TRBV9 and TRBJ2-1, the full variable domain reads DSGVTQTPKHLITATGQRVTLRCSPRSGDLSVYWYQQSLDQGLQFLIQYYNGEERAKGNILERFSAQQFPDLHSELNLSSLELGDSALYFCASSSWTSGSSNEQFFGPGTRLTVL.

This clonotype was seen repeatedly, ten times or more. The chain carries TRBV21-1 and TRBJ2-2; the table assigns TRBD1, which was not confirmed against the DNA. TRBV21-1 is a recognized pseudogene. The CDR3 extends over 18 amino acids. CDR3 nucleotide sequence: TGTGCCAGCAGCAAAGGGGGAGCGACCCCTGGAAGGACCGGGGAGCTGTTTTTT. This sequence encodes CASSKGGATPGRTGELFF.

This clonotype has a count of ten or more. The V call is TRBV9, the J call TRBJ2-7, with 13 bases matching TRBD2. The germline V gene has CDR1 SGDLS and CDR2 YYNGEE. The CDR3 consists of 15 residues. The V and J ends lost 0 bases and 4 bases, in that order; junction bases with no gene match: 1. CDR3 protein: CASSVETSGRYEQYF. CDR3 DNA sequence: TGTGCCAGCAGCGTAGAGACTAGCGGGAGGTACGAGCAGTACTTC.

Ten or more counts support this clonotype. V gene TRBV9 combines with J gene TRBJ1-4; no reliable D call. The CDR3 contains 13 residues. V dropped 3 bases and J dropped 3 bases, with 6 bases sitting between them. Per the germline V gene, CDR1 is SGDLS and CDR2 is YYNGEE. The CDR3 DNA sequence: TGTGCCAGCAGCGGGGAGTCTAATGAAAAACTGTTTTTT. It codes for CASSGESNEKLFF. Full variable domain (remainder filled in from reference TRBV9 and TRBJ1-4): DSGVTQTPKHLITATGQRVTLRCSPRSGDLSVYWYQQSLDQGLQFLIQYYNGEERAKGNILERFSAQQFPDLHSELNLSSLELGDSALYFCASSGESNEKLFFGSGTQLSVL.

This clonotype was seen at least ten times. This chain links TRBV9 with TRBJ2-1; 7 bases line up with TRBD2. J lost 8 bases, V lost 0 bases, and 14 bases had no gene match. The CDR3 loop spans 17 amino acids. Germline values: CDR1 SGDLS, CDR2 YYNGEE. The CDR3 sequence is CASSVVIGTTSGHEQFF. CDR3 DNA sequence: TGTGCCAGCAGCGTAGTTATCGGGACTACCAGTGGTCATGAGCAGTTCTTC.

This clonotype was seen many times. The chain carries TRBV9 and TRBJ2-1; D perhaps matches TRBD2 (6 bases). Trimming took off 4 bases at V and 5 bases at J, with 16 bases between the two ends. The germline CDR1 and CDR2 sequences are SGDLS and YYNGEE. This CDR3 region has 15 residues. The CDR3 is CASSPNRRGNNEQFF. The DNA for the CDR3 is TGTGCCAGCAGCCCTAATCGGCGGGGAAACAATGAGCAGTTCTTC.

Many counts were recorded for this clonotype. The rearrangement links TRBV9 to TRBJ2-3; 8 bases match TRBD2. This CDR3 is 16 amino acids long. Trimming removed 0 bases from V and 2 bases from J; junction bases left unmatched: 5. The germline V gene encodes CDR1 SGDLS and CDR2 YYNGEE. This chain's CDR3 is CASSVVGSGATDTQYF. In DNA form, the CDR3 reads TGTGCCAGCAGCGTAGTTGGTAGCGGGGCCACAGATACGCAGTATTTT.

This clonotype was observed at least ten times. The chain couples TRBV9 to TRBJ1-6; 7 bases align to TRBD1. The J segment lost 5 bases and the V segment lost 4 bases, leaving 6 bases of the junction unmatched. The CDR3 sequence is 15 residues long. Germline V CDR1 and CDR2: SGDLS, YYNGEE. The CDR3 DNA is TGTGCCAGCAGCCCCCGGACAGGAAATAATTCACCCCTCCACTTT. Translating gives CASSPRTGNNSPLHF.

In this sample, this clonotype turned up many times. The rearrangement joins TRBV6-1 to TRBJ2-7, with 9 bases that match TRBD2. V shed 5 bases and J 4 bases; nucleotides not matched to a gene: 9. This CDR3 spans 15 amino acids. From germline, CDR1 is MNHNS and CDR2 SASEGT. The CDR3 sequence: CASSPIAGVAYEQYF. The CDR3 coding sequence is TGTGCCAGCAGTCCAATAGCGGGAGTAGCGTACGAGCAGTACTTC.

This clonotype was recorded at least ten times. The chain links TRBV9 to TRBJ2-5; no clear D. This CDR3 spans 13 amino acids. The V end lost 0 bases, the J end lost 5 bases, and 8 bases lay between the germline ends. Germline V gives CDR1 SGDLS, CDR2 YYNGEE. CDR3 sequence (DNA): TGTGCCAGCAGCGTAGCTATCCGGGAGACCCAGTACTTC. It yields the protein CASSVAIRETQYF.

This clonotype appeared many times. The chain recombines TRBV9 with TRBJ2-3, with a possible D match to TRBD1 (6 bases). The CDR3 has 16 residues. Per the germline V gene, CDR1 is SGDLS and CDR2 is YYNGEE. V was trimmed by 0 bases and J by 2 bases, leaving 13 bases between them. The CDR3 spells CASSVGLDSFTDTQYF. CDR3 nucleotide sequence: TGTGCCAGCAGCGTAGGGCTGGACAGCTTCACAGATACGCAGTATTTT.

This clonotype came up many times. This chain joins TRBV9 and TRBJ2-1, with a tentative D call TRBD2 (6 bases). The CDR3 totals 15 residues. With 0 bases removed from V and 5 bases from J, the gap between germline ends came to 12 bases. Germline lookup yields CDR1 SGDLS and CDR2 YYNGEE. For the CDR3, the DNA is TGTGCCAGCAGCGTAGCACCCGGGGGTCACAATGAGCAGTTCTTC. Amino acid sequence: CASSVAPGGHNEQFF.

At least ten counts were recorded for this clonotype. V and J are TRBV9 and TRBJ1-1; D perhaps matches TRBD1 (5 bases). With 2 bases removed from V and 5 bases from J, the gap between germline ends came to 13 bases. CDR3 length: 14 residues. The V gene's germline CDR1 is SGDLS and CDR2 YYNGEE. The CDR3 here is CASSVSSGGTEAFF. The CDR3 nucleotides are TGTGCCAGCAGCGTGAGCTCGGGGGGAACTGAAGCTTTCTTT.

In this sample, this clonotype turned up many times. The chain employs TRBV9 and TRBJ2-1; D gene unclear. Germline V CDR1 and CDR2: SGDLS, YYNGEE. There are 12 residues in the CDR3. Trimming left V 3 bases short and J 9 bases short, with 10 bases between. The CDR3: CASSGNGREQFF. The CDR3, as DNA: TGTGCCAGCAGCGGAAACGGACGTGAGCAGTTCTTC.

This clonotype was seen ten or more times. The chain uses TRBV7-3 and TRBJ2-7; D perhaps matches TRBD1 (6 bases). This CDR3 contains 14 residues. CDR1 and CDR2 from the germline V gene are SGHTA and FQGTGA. Trimming cost V 6 bases and J 5 bases, with 17 bases left between them. CDR3 nucleotide sequence: TGTGCCAGCAGGTGGGGCAGGGGTTACCACGAGCAGTACTTC. Translating gives CASRWGRGYHEQYF.

In its sample, this clonotype was seen many times. The V call is TRBV21-1, the J call TRBJ2-7; whether TRBD2, the table's D call, matches the DNA was not checked. TRBV21-1 is noted as a pseudogene. The CDR3 runs 17 residues. The CDR3 reads CASSKDRLAEACYEQYF. CDR3 DNA sequence: TGTGCCAGCAGCAAAGATCGGCTAGCGGAAGCCTGCTACGAGCAGTACTTC.

This clonotype was counted ten times or more. The chain has TRBV9 and TRBJ1-1; TRBD1 matches at 7 bases. The J segment lost 4 bases and the V segment lost 4 bases, leaving 10 bases of the junction unmatched. Germline CDR1 and CDR2: SGDLS and YYNGEE. The CDR3 is made up of 15 amino acids. The CDR3, as DNA: TGTGCCAGCAGCCAGGGGGGGGCAGGCGGCACTGAAGCTTTCTTT. This codes for CASSQGGAGGTEAFF.